The present T cell receptor (beta chain) was sequenced within a study of blood T cell repertoires in COVID-19. This clone has only one observation. The protocol was immunoSEQ multiplex PCR, while the TCRdb copy is restricted to in-frame clones and leaves out a portion. The repertoire holds approximately 170,000 clones, with about 86% as singletons. The clonotype originates from a man aged 50-60 years with active or convalescent COVID-19. What was sequenced was peripheral blood.

The CDR3 here is CASSPGTAPDTQYF. For the CDR3, the DNA is TGCGCCAGCAGCCCCGGGACAGCTCCAGATACGCAGTATTTT. The V gene is TRBV4-1, the J gene TRBJ2-3, with TRBD1 identical over 7 bases. Germline CDR1 and CDR2: MGHRA and YSYEKL. The V gene end was trimmed by 4 bases and the J gene end by 4 bases; junction bases not matched to a gene: 5. The CDR3 has 14 residues.